Below, 10 T cell receptor beta chains from the same sample are listed, as sequenced in a study of T cell responses to AZD1222 COVID-19 vaccine. TCRdb's table, derived via immunoSEQ multiplex PCR, lists solely in-frame clones and lacks some. The sample includes about 160,000 clones, approximately 90% of them seen just once. This specimen consisted of peripheral blood, obtained 28 days after the second AZD1222 dose. Source of these receptors: an adult who received the AZD1222 COVID-19 vaccine.

The chain employs TRBV2 and TRBJ2-5; possibly TRBD2 for D (5 bases). CDR1 and CDR2 from the germline V gene are SNHLY and FYNNEI. The CDR3 spans 15 residues. The ends were cut back, 3 bases at V and 4 bases at J, with 15 bases in the middle. CDR3 DNA sequence: TGTGCCAGCAGTGAGGACCTAGCTTCCGCAGAGACCCAGTACTTC. It codes for CASSEDLASAETQYF.

The chain links TRBV28 to TRBJ1-1; D unresolved. V lost 6 bases, J lost 2 bases, and 10 bases lay in between. CDR3 length equals 13 residues. From germline, CDR1 is MDHEN and CDR2 SYDVKM. CDR3 protein: CASRDPLNTEAFF. The CDR3 DNA sequence: TGTGCCAGCAGAGACCCCCTAAACACTGAAGCTTTCTTT. Full variable domain (outside the CDR3, taken from reference TRBV28 and TRBJ1-1): DVKVTQSSRYLVKRTGEKVFLECVQDMDHENMFWYRQDPGLGLRLIYFSYDVKMKEKGDIPEGYSVSREKKERFSLILESASTNQTSMYLCASRDPLNTEAFFGQGTRLTVV.

The gene calls are TRBV21-1 and TRBJ1-1. TRBV21-1 is a pseudogene locus. This CDR3 comprises 13 residues. The CDR3 loop is CASKTPPAFEAFF. CDR3 bases: TGTGCCAGCAAAACCCCCCCTGCCTTTGAAGCTTTCTTT.

The chain joins TRBV7-9 to TRBJ1-4; 9 nucleotides agree with TRBD1. Germline V gene sequence: CDR1 SEHNR, CDR2 FQNEAQ (reference sequence). J lost 8 bases, V lost 3 bases, and 4 bases had no gene match. The CDR3 runs 14 residues. This CDR3 is CASSFGTGSEKLFF. The CDR3 DNA sequence: TGTGCCAGCAGCTTCGGGACAGGGAGCGAAAAACTGTTTTTT.

The chain combines TRBV27 with TRBJ1-6; a weak D match, TRBD1 (6 bases). Deletions cut 3 bases from V and 7 bases from J, with 10 bases between. In germline, CDR1 is MNHEY, CDR2 SMNVEV (reference sequence). The CDR3 has 14 amino acids. CDR3 region: CASSFAGDNSPLHF. The CDR3 nucleotides read TGTGCCAGCAGTTTCGCAGGGGACAATTCACCCCTCCACTTT.

The gene calls are TRBV11-2 and TRBJ1-1; weak D call: TRBD1 (5 bases). Trimming cost V 5 bases and J 8 bases, with 9 bases left between them. The CDR3 sequence is 11 residues long. The germline V gene encodes CDR1 SGHAT and CDR2 FQNNGV. The chain's CDR3 is CASSEGSEAFF. DNA for the CDR3: TGTGCCAGCAGCGAGGGGTCGGAAGCTTTCTTT.

The genes are TRBV6-1 and TRBJ2-5; no firm D call. Trimming removed 4 bases at V and 1 base at J, with 19 bases between. The CDR3 extends over 17 amino acids. Germline assignment: CDR1 MNHNS and CDR2 SASEGT. As DNA, the CDR3 is TGTGCCAGCAGTGGAAAGACTGGTTGGGGTTCCCAAGAGACCCAGTACTTC. Translated: CASSGKTGWGSQETQYF.

This sequence joins TRBV29-1 and TRBJ2-7; 9 bases match TRBD2. V lost 3 bases and J lost 0; bases outside the gene matches: 9. Germline values: CDR1 SQVTM, CDR2 ANQGSEA. The CDR3 loop spans 16 amino acids. CDR3 nucleotide sequence: TGCAGCGTTGATGAACTAGCGGGTTCTAGCTCCTACGAGCAGTACTTC. Protein product: CSVDELAGSSSYEQYF.

About this clone: The identical CDR3 is also encoded by other nucleotide sequences in the sample. The chain has TRBV7-9 and TRBJ2-2; D is unresolved. Germline V gene sequence: CDR1 SEHNR, CDR2 FQNEAQ (reference sequence). V was shortened by 5 bases and J by 0 bases, with 7 bases between the two germline ends. This CDR3 has 14 residues. The CDR3 sequence: CASSLSTNTGELFF. The CDR3 coding sequence is TGTGCCAGCAGCCTATCTACGAACACCGGGGAGCTGTTTTTT.

The J gene is TRBJ1-6, the V gene TRBV7-2; the match to TRBD1 covers 7 bases. This CDR3 has 15 residues. Trimming at V came to 3 bases and at J to 13 bases, leaving 12 bases not matched to a gene. CDR1 SGHTA and CDR2 FQGNSA come from the germline V gene. CDR3 DNA: TGTGCCAGCAGCTTTACGGGACAGAACCCCCTCCCCCTCCACTTT. Encoded protein: CASSFTGQNPLPLHF.